This T cell receptor beta chain was sequenced for a study of shared clonotypes between healthy human individuals. The V end lost 5 bases, the J end lost 0 bases, and 13 bases lay between the germline ends. CDR3 length: 15 residues. From germline, CDR1 is ENHRY and CDR2 SYGVKD. Libraries were prepared by immunoSEQ multiplex PCR; TCRdb keeps only in-frame clonotypes and omits some of them. The sample shows approximately 720,000 clones, about 78% of them seen only once. The J gene is TRBJ1-1, the V gene TRBV10-3; D unclear. The TCR originated in a woman younger than 45 in good health. The sequencing input was memory CD4+ T cells sorted from blood. Subset given: CD45RA-negative fraction. CDR3 in amino acids: CAISKDGSLNTEAFF. CDR3 nucleotide sequence: TGTGCCATCAGTAAGGACGGAAGCTTGAACACTGAAGCTTTCTTT.